This T cell receptor beta chain came from a study of T cell repertoires in cytomegalovirus infection. TCRdb recomputed calls from the reads with MiXCR, one row per CDR3 protein. The sample lists roughly 720,000 distinct CDR3 sequences, roughly 35% occurring once. There are 14 residues in the CDR3. V was cut by 1 base and J by 3 bases, with 10 bases left in between. Germline V gives CDR1 SGHTA, CDR2 FQGNSA. This rearrangement joins TRBV7-2 to TRBJ2-7; tentative D call: TRBD1 (5 bases). The source of this sequence is a human donor in good health (CMV status not recorded). Some clones in this sample may be carry-over from other donors' samples. The sequenced material came from PBMCs. The DNA of the CDR3 is TGTGCCAGCAGCTTAGGGGGCGAACACTACGAGCAGTACTTC. Amino acids: CASSLGGEHYEQYF.